These 20 T cell receptor beta chains came from one sample sequenced in a study of shared T cell receptors in the human thymus. The repertoire was sequenced with immunoSEQ multiplex PCR; TCRdb's copy has only in-frame clones and lacks some. The repertoire includes 700,000 or so clones, around 85% of them detected once, and about 0.0098% sits in the top ten. These data were likewise used in another study, on human thymus T cells.

The sequenced sample was thymocytes. These receptors were collected from a girl under two years old with a congenital heart defect.

This clone has just one count. The rearrangement links TRBV5-8 to TRBJ1-2, with 7 positions matching TRBD1. The CDR3 length is 18 residues. Germline V CDR1 and CDR2: SGHTS, YDEGEE. The junction had 11 bases not matched to a gene; V was cut back by 0 bases and J by 0 bases. This CDR3 reads CASSLERGTDPTNYGYTF. CDR3 in DNA: TGTGCCAGCAGCTTGGAGCGAGGGACAGACCCTACTAACTATGGCTACACCTTC.

The chain employs TRBV19 and TRBJ1-1, with a tentative D call TRBD1 (5 bases). Germline V gives CDR1 LNHDA, CDR2 SQIVND (reference sequence). CDR3 length: 15 amino acids. The V end lost 6 bases, the J end lost 4 bases, and 18 bases lay between the germline ends. CDR3 residues: CASRTFGAGGTEAFF. The CDR3 DNA sequence: TGTGCCAGTAGGACTTTTGGGGCGGGGGGCACTGAAGCTTTCTTT. The whole variable domain, remainder taken from reference TRBV19 and TRBJ1-1, is DGGITQSPKYLFRKEGQNVTLSCEQNLNHDAMYWYRQDPGQGLRLIYYSQIVNDFQKGDIAEGYSVSREKKESFPLTVTSAQKNPTAFYLCASRTFGAGGTEAFFGQGTRLTVV.

The chain couples TRBV27 to TRBJ1-6, with a weak D call TRBD1 (5 bases). Germline CDR1 and CDR2: MNHEY and SMNVEV (reference sequence). There are 13 residues in the CDR3. Deletions cut 8 bases from V and 10 bases from J, with 15 bases between. CDR3 in amino acids: CASQPLGRSPLHF. The CDR3 DNA sequence: TGTGCCAGCCAACCGCTGGGGCGGTCACCCCTCCACTTT.

The chain uses TRBV10-3 and TRBJ1-2; D gene ambiguous. Germline loops: CDR1 ENHRY, CDR2 SYGVKD. V was pared by 3 bases and J by 1 base, with 15 bases between. The CDR3 is made up of 16 amino acids. CDR3 nucleotide sequence: TGTGCCATCAGTGATAAGGGTCCCGGGGTTAACTATGGCTACACCTTC. It encodes CAISDKGPGVNYGYTF.

J is TRBJ2-7 and V is TRBV10-1; TRBD2 matches 14 bases. Germline trimming cut 7 bases from V and 1 base from J; bases unmatched to any gene: 12. The CDR3 has 18 amino acids. In germline, CDR1 is WNHNN, CDR2 SYGVQD (reference sequence). The CDR3 protein is CASIKRGTSGGHSYEQYF. Here the CDR3 DNA reads TGCGCCAGCATCAAACGCGGGACTAGCGGGGGTCATTCCTACGAGCAGTACTTC.

The V call is TRBV29-1, the J call TRBJ1-1, with D maybe TRBD1 (5 bases). This CDR3 comprises 15 residues. Germline-derived CDR1 and CDR2 are SQVTM and ANQGSEA. V was trimmed by 4 bases and J by 0 bases, leaving 15 bases between them. In DNA, the CDR3 is TGCAGCGTTGCCCTCCGACAGACATTGAACACTGAAGCTTTCTTT. This gives the protein CSVALRQTLNTEAFF.

J is TRBJ2-7 and V is TRBV4-2, with TRBD1 identical over 9 bases. The junction had 10 bases not matched to a gene; V was cut back by 4 bases and J by 6 bases. Germline V gives CDR1 LGHNA, CDR2 YNFKEQ. CDR3 length: 15 amino acids. The CDR3 nucleotides are TGTGCCAGCAGCCGAGAGTACAGGGGGCGCGTCGAGCAGTACTTC. Translating gives CASSREYRGRVEQYF.

Written as DNA, the CDR3 is TGTGCCAGCAGCCAAGGGATAAGCGGGGGTAGCAATGAGCAGTTCTTC. This gives the protein CASSQGISGGSNEQFF. V is TRBV4-2 and J is TRBJ2-1, with 8 bases identical to TRBD2. Germline V gives CDR1 LGHNA, CDR2 YNFKEQ. V lost 1 base, J lost 6 bases, and 8 bases stayed unmatched. The CDR3 runs 16 residues.

The chain uses TRBV30 and TRBJ2-7, with D unresolved. V was shortened by 0 bases and J by 7 bases, with 7 bases between the two germline ends. CDR1 and CDR2 (germline): GTSNPN, SVGIG (reference sequence). The CDR3 has 11 residues. CDR3 DNA: TGTGCCTGGAGTGTATCGAGTGAGCAGTACTTC. Protein sequence: CAWSVSSEQYF.

V gene TRBV28 combines with J gene TRBJ2-1, with 11 bases aligning to TRBD1. Unmatched junction bases numbered 4, after V lost 6 bases and J lost 6 bases. CDR3 length equals 14 residues. Germline lookup yields CDR1 MDHEN and CDR2 SYDVKM. For the CDR3, the DNA is TGTGCCAGCAGAGTTGGGACAGGGGGCAATGAGCAGTTCTTC. This translates into CASRVGTGGNEQFF.

The gene calls are TRBV7-4 and TRBJ1-2; D uncertain. CDR3 length equals 13 residues. Trimming took off 5 bases at V and 5 bases at J, with 12 bases between the two ends. The germline gives CDR1 SGHVT, CDR2 SQSDAQ. Here the CDR3 DNA reads TGTGCCAGCAGCCAGGTGGGAGGATATGGCTACACCTTC. Amino acids: CASSQVGGYGYTF.

The chain has TRBV4-1 and TRBJ1-2; D remains unclear. The germline V gene has CDR1 MGHRA and CDR2 YSYEKL. Trimming took 1 base from V and 0 from J, leaving 21 bases between them. This CDR3 comprises 19 residues. CDR3 sequence reads: CASSQVEGQSILANYGYTF. The DNA of the CDR3 is TGCGCCAGCAGCCAAGTTGAGGGCCAATCAATTCTAGCTAACTATGGCTACACCTTC.

The chain recombines TRBV19 with TRBJ1-2; 11 bases line up with TRBD1. Germline V gene sequence: CDR1 LNHDA, CDR2 SQIVND (reference sequence). V gave up 0 bases and J gave up 1 base; unmatched junction bases: 16. The CDR3 covers 21 residues. In DNA form, the CDR3 reads TGTGCCAGTAGTATAGATCTATCTTCAGGACAGGGGGCTATCGGTAACTATGGCTACACCTTC. It specifies CASSIDLSSGQGAIGNYGYTF.

The J gene is TRBJ1-2, the V gene TRBV6-1, with 7 bases aligning to TRBD1. The CDR3 is made up of 15 amino acids. In germline, CDR1 is MNHNS, CDR2 SASEGT. The J segment lost 3 bases and the V segment lost 3 bases, leaving 7 bases of the junction unmatched. CDR3 sequence: CASSDRAGQYYGYTF. In nucleotides, the CDR3 is TGTGCCAGCAGTGATAGGGCGGGACAGTACTATGGCTACACCTTC.

The V and J genes are TRBV7-9 and TRBJ2-5; D is unclear. V lost 0 bases and J lost 3, with 5 bases in between. This CDR3 has 13 amino acids. The V gene's germline CDR1 is SEHNR and CDR2 FQNEAQ (reference sequence). The CDR3 coding sequence is TGTGCCAGCAGCTTAGCCCTAGAAGAGACCCAGTACTTC. Translation gives CASSLALEETQYF.

This rearrangement joins TRBV28 to TRBJ1-4; D possibly corresponds to TRBD1 (6 bases). Germline CDR1 reads MDHEN; CDR2 reads SYDVKM. CDR3 size: 16 residues. V was pared by 3 bases and J by 6 bases, with 17 bases between. This CDR3 is CASSFRKGGGDEKLFF. The DNA of the CDR3 is TGTGCCAGCAGTTTTCGTAAGGGCGGGGGCGATGAAAAACTGTTTTTT.

This clone was detected once. V usage is TRBV27 and J usage is TRBJ1-5; tentative D call: TRBD1 (5 bases). V was clipped by 8 bases and J by 0 bases, with 14 bases between them. Looked up from germline, CDR1 is MNHEY and CDR2 is SMNVEV (reference sequence). The CDR3 has 15 residues. CDR3 residues: CASDQTGHSNQPQHF. In DNA, the CDR3 is TGTGCCAGCGATCAAACAGGACATAGCAATCAGCCCCAGCATTTT.

This clone has a handful of counts. This chain uses TRBV29-1 with TRBJ2-3; D is unresolved. Trimming removed 3 bases from V and 2 bases from J, with 6 bases in between. The CDR3 is 12 amino acids. CDR1 and CDR2 (germline): SQVTM, ANQGSEA. The CDR3 DNA is TGCAGCGTTGATGTCTACACAGATACGCAGTATTTT. This encodes CSVDVYTDTQYF.

This chain connects TRBV5-1 to TRBJ2-3; unclear D gene. CDR3 length: 14 residues. The V end lost 3 bases, the J end lost 2 bases, and 10 bases lay between the germline ends. Germline V gene sequence: CDR1 SGHRS, CDR2 YFSETQ. The CDR3 bases are TGCGCCAGCAGCTGTCCCCGACACACAGATACGCAGTATTTT. Protein: CASSCPRHTDTQYF.

The CDR3 loop reads CASSKNTGYNSPLHF. CDR3 sequence (DNA): TGTGCCAGCAGCAAGAATACAGGGTATAATTCACCCCTCCACTTT. V gene TRBV28 combines with J gene TRBJ1-6; tentatively, D is TRBD1 (6 bases). The CDR3 consists of 15 residues. Germline CDR1 MDHEN, CDR2 SYDVKM. V lost 6 bases, J lost 4 bases, and 13 bases lay in between.